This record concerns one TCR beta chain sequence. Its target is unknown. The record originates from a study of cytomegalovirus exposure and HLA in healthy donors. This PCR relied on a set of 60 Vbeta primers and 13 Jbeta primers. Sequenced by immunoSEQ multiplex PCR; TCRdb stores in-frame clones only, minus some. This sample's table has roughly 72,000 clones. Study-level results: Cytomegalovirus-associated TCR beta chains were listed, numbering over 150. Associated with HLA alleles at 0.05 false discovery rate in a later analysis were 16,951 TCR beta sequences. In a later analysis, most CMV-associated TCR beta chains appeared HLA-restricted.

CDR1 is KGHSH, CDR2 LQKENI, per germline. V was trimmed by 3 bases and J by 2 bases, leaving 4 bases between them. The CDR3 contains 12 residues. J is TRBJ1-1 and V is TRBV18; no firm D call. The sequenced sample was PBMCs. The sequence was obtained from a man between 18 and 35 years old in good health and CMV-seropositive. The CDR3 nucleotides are TGTGCCAGCTCACCCAAAAACACTGAAGCTTTCTTT. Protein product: CASSPKNTEAFF. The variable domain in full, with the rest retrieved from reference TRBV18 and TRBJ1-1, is NAGVMQNPRHLVRRRGQEARLRCSPMKGHSHVYWYRQLPEEGLKFMVYLQKENIIDESGMPKERFSAEFPKEGPSILRIQQVVRGDSAAYFCASSPKNTEAFFGQGTRLTVV.